The sequence of this TCR beta chain was determined in a study of preoperative IRX-2 immunotherapy in early breast cancer. Measured with immunoSEQ multiplex PCR; TCRdb has only the in-frame clones, and not every one. The repertoire holds approximately 24,000 clones, with roughly 90% as singletons. Treatment defined: preoperative locoregional IRX-2 cytokine immunotherapy. Samples came from a phase Ib trial of preoperative locoregional IRX-2 cytokine immunotherapy. The length of the CDR3 is 16 residues. V trimming: 5 bases; J trimming: 1 base; junction bases outside the gene matches: 6. CDR1 and CDR2 from the germline V gene are WSHSY and SAAADI.

This sequence was found in a human donor with breast cancer. The sequencing here drew on tumor tissue, taken after IRX-2 immunotherapy. V usage is TRBV10-2 and J usage is TRBJ2-3; 10 positions agree with TRBD2. The DNA of the CDR3 is TGCGCCAGCAGTAGGGTCCTAGCGGGGGGCACAGATACGCAGTATTTT. Translation gives CASSRVLAGGTDTQYF.